The 26 T cell receptor beta chains listed next were all sequenced from one sample in a study of cytomegalovirus exposure and HLA in healthy donors. PCR was performed using 60 Vbeta and 13 Jbeta primers. Repertoires were generated with immunoSEQ multiplex PCR, while TCRdb's copy carries only in-frame clones and drops some. The sample includes more than 70,000 clones, about 80% of them seen just once. Material for sequencing was PBMCs. These receptors were obtained from a man aged 25 to 40 in good health and CMV-seropositive.

This clone was detected only a few times. The gene calls are TRBV28 and TRBJ2-7; no definite D call. CDR1 is MDHEN, CDR2 SYDVKM, per germline. The ends were cut back, 3 bases at V and 9 bases at J, with 12 bases in the middle. This CDR3 is built from 12 residues. The DNA of the CDR3 is TGTGCCAGCAGTTTCAGGCCCAATAGGCAGTACTTC. Its protein is CASSFRPNRQYF.

CDR3 residues: CASSLYAGQKSYEQYV. CDR3 DNA: TGCGCCAGCAGCTTGTACGCGGGACAGAAGTCCTACGAGCAGTACGTC. V is TRBV5-1 and J is TRBJ2-7; the D gene is possibly TRBD1 (7 bases). CDR3 size: 16 residues. CDR1 is SGHRS, CDR2 YFSETQ, per germline. V dropped 1 base and J dropped 1 base, with 15 bases sitting between them.

There are a few counts of this clone. The chain links TRBV5-4 to TRBJ2-7, with 8 bases lining up with TRBD2. Germline loops: CDR1 SGHNT, CDR2 YYREEE (reference sequence). Trimming removed 3 bases from V and 4 bases from J; junction bases left unmatched: 9. The CDR3 is made up of 15 amino acids. CDR3: CASSSPVAGYYEQYF. The CDR3 DNA follows: TGTGCCAGCAGCTCACCTGTAGCGGGATATTACGAGCAGTACTTC.

The V gene is TRBV7-9, the J gene TRBJ2-5; 7 nucleotides match TRBD1. Germline V gene lookup returns CDR1 SEHNR and CDR2 FQNEAQ (reference sequence). The CDR3 totals 16 residues. Trimming cost V 5 bases and J 2 bases; bases outside gene matches: 11. The CDR3 nucleotides are TGTGCCAGCAGCCCCTACAGGGGAGTGGAACAAGAGACCCAGTACTTC. Translating gives CASSPYRGVEQETQYF.

The genes are TRBV19 and TRBJ2-5; D call uncertain. Germline assignment: CDR1 LNHDA and CDR2 SQIVND (reference sequence). The CDR3 is 14 residues long. Trimming shortened V by 6 bases and J by 2 bases, and 13 bases separated the two germline ends. CDR3 amino acids: CASSSNGAQETQYF. The CDR3 nucleotides are TGTGCCAGTAGCTCCAATGGAGCGCAAGAGACCCAGTACTTC.

The genes are TRBV6-1 and TRBJ1-1; D gene uncertain. Between the trimmed V and J ends, which lost 3 bases and 1 base, there was a span of 18 bases. Germline CDR1 is MNHNS and CDR2 is SASEGT. The CDR3 is made up of 17 amino acids. In DNA form, the CDR3 reads TGTGCCAGCAGTGATACAGCGGGGATCTTTGGGAACACTGAAGCTTTCTTT. Its translation is CASSDTAGIFGNTEAFF.

This clone has just one count. The chain is built from TRBV5-1 and TRBJ2-1; a weak D match, TRBD1 (6 bases). Germline V lookup: CDR1 SGHRS, CDR2 YFSETQ. The CDR3 has 16 amino acids. Trimming took off 0 bases at V and 4 bases at J, with 14 bases between the two ends. The CDR3 sequence is CASSLGDGGAYNEQFF. The CDR3, as DNA: TGCGCCAGCAGCTTGGGCGATGGGGGCGCTTACAATGAGCAGTTCTTC.

The rearrangement uses TRBV27 and TRBJ2-7; 8 nucleotides align to TRBD2. This CDR3 is built from 15 residues. In germline, CDR1 is MNHEY, CDR2 SMNVEV (reference sequence). V trimming: 3 bases; J trimming: 2 bases; junction bases outside the gene matches: 6. CDR3 residues: CASSFRGGLPYEQYF. The CDR3, as DNA: TGTGCCAGCAGTTTCCGGGGGGGGCTCCCCTACGAGCAGTACTTC.

The genes are TRBV7-6 and TRBJ2-7, with 9 bases aligning to TRBD2. The CDR3 has 19 amino acids. The V gene's germline CDR1 is SGHVS and CDR2 FNYEAQ. The ends lost 1 base at V and 2 bases at J; junction bases unmatched: 15. The CDR3, as DNA: TGTGCCAGCAGCTTAGGGGTTCCCCCGACTAGCGGTCCACCCTACGAGCAGTACTTC. Residues: CASSLGVPPTSGPPYEQYF.

This clone was observed a few times. This chain uses TRBV6-5 with TRBJ1-2; D ambiguous. Germline V gene data show CDR1 as MNHEY and CDR2 as SVGAGI. This CDR3 spans 16 amino acids. Trimming removed 0 bases from V and 7 bases from J, with 18 bases in between. CDR3 in DNA: TGTGCCAGCAGTTACTCGAGCGGTGGGCTCGAAGGTGGCTACACCTTC. Its protein is CASSYSSGGLEGGYTF.

J is TRBJ1-5 and V is TRBV30, with no clear D. The CDR3 is made up of 13 amino acids. Per germline, CDR1 GTSNPN and CDR2 SVGIG (reference sequence). V lost 5 bases, J lost 6 bases, and 14 bases lay in between. As DNA, the CDR3 is TGTGCCTGGGCTACAGACGGTGGTCAGCCCCAGCATTTT. Protein: CAWATDGGQPQHF.

The rearrangement joins TRBV5-5 to TRBJ1-2; possible D gene TRBD1, 6 bases. Between the trimmed V and J ends, which lost 4 bases and 7 bases, there was a span of 14 bases. The germline gives CDR1 SGHKS, CDR2 YYEKEE (reference sequence). The CDR3 spans 13 residues. The CDR3: CASSPYREGGYTF. The CDR3 nucleotides read TGTGCCAGCAGCCCCTACAGGGAAGGTGGCTACACCTTC. Filled out from reference TRBV5-5 and TRBJ1-2, the complete variable domain reads DAGVTQSPTHLIKTRGQQVTLRCSPISGHKSVSWYQQVLGQGPQFIFQYYEKEERGRGNFPDRFSARQFPNYSSELNVNALLLGDSALYLCASSPYREGGYTFGSGTRLTVV.

DNA for the CDR3: TGCGCCAGCAGCTTGGTACGCGGGGACACTGAAGCTTTCTTT. Protein product: CASSLVRGDTEAFF. The rearrangement uses TRBV5-1 and TRBJ1-1; D remains ambiguous. Looked up from germline, CDR1 is SGHRS and CDR2 is YFSETQ. There are 14 residues in the CDR3. V lost 0 bases to trimming and J lost 3 bases, with 9 bases between them.

Here the CDR3 DNA reads TGTGCCAGTAGTATGCGAAGTCAGCCCCAGCATTTT. Its translation: CASSMRSQPQHF. V is TRBV19 and J is TRBJ1-5; D not resolved. CDR1 is LNHDA, CDR2 SQIVND, per germline (reference sequence). V was pared by 3 bases and J by 6 bases, with 6 bases between. The CDR3 has 12 amino acids.

The J gene is TRBJ2-5, the V gene TRBV11-2; 7 bases align to TRBD2. Germline assignment: CDR1 SGHAT and CDR2 FQNNGV. V dropped 6 bases and J dropped 3; count of bases not matched to a gene: 10. The CDR3 extends over 15 amino acids. The CDR3 region is CASSPRGGWEETQYF. The CDR3 DNA sequence: TGTGCCAGCAGTCCCCGCGGGGGATGGGAAGAGACCCAGTACTTC. The full variable domain, completed using reference TRBV11-2 and TRBJ2-5, is EAGVAQSPRYKIIEKRQSVAFWCNPISGHATLYWYQQILGQGPKLLIQFQNNGVVDDSQLPKDRFSAERLKGVDSTLKIQPAKLEDSAVYLCASSPRGGWEETQYFGPGTRLLVL.

The genes are TRBV5-1 and TRBJ1-2; 11 bases align to TRBD1. The CDR3 totals 14 residues. Germline loops: CDR1 SGHRS, CDR2 YFSETQ. V lost 2 bases, J lost 9 bases, and 6 bases stayed unmatched. The CDR3 coding sequence is TGCGCCAGCAGCTTAGTCGGACAGGGGGCTAGCTACACCTTC. Residues: CASSLVGQGASYTF.

This chain connects TRBV5-1 to TRBJ2-7, with D possibly TRBD1 on 5 matching bases. Germline V gene data show CDR1 as SGHRS and CDR2 as YFSETQ. Trimming stripped 0 bases from V and 0 bases from J, with 10 bases between. The CDR3 extends over 15 amino acids. CDR3 DNA: TGCGCCAGCAGCTTGGGGACAAGTAGCTCCTACGAGCAGTACTTC. Residues: CASSLGTSSSYEQYF.

The V and J genes are TRBV25-1 and TRBJ2-5, with a possible D match to TRBD2 (6 bases). CDR1 MGHDK and CDR2 SYGVNS come from the germline V gene. The CDR3 length is 11 residues. V gave up 7 bases and J gave up 7 bases, with 10 bases separating them. The CDR3 DNA follows: TGTGCCAGCACCCTGGAGGGGACCCAGTACTTC. This codes for CASTLEGTQYF.

This chain links TRBV7-2 with TRBJ1-1, with a possible D match to TRBD1 (5 bases). CDR1 and CDR2 (germline): SGHTA, FQGNSA. The CDR3 contains 18 residues. V gave up 1 base and J gave up 1 base, with 19 bases separating them. The CDR3 DNA reads TGTGCCAGCAGCTTAGATAAGAAGGGGCGTTTGGGGAACACTGAAGCTTTCTTT. Residues: CASSLDKKGRLGNTEAFF. Variable domain in full (rest from reference TRBV7-2 and TRBJ1-1): GAGVSQSPSNKVTEKGKDVELRCDPISGHTALYWYRQSLGQGLEFLIYFQGNSAPDKSGLPSDRFSAERTGGSVSTLTIQRTQQEDSAVYLCASSLDKKGRLGNTEAFFGQGTRLTVV.

In its sample, this clone was seen a few times. The CDR3 region has the DNA TGTGCCAGCAGTGAACGGGGCGGGACCGATTACCGACTTGGCATTCAGTACTTC. Translation gives CASSERGGTDYRLGIQYF. This chain connects TRBV6-1 to TRBJ2-4; D is possibly TRBD2 (6 bases). The V end was cut by 2 bases, the J end by 9 bases, with 26 bases between. The CDR3 is made up of 18 amino acids. Germline V gene lookup returns CDR1 MNHNS and CDR2 SASEGT.

This chain joins TRBV10-3 and TRBJ2-5, with TRBD1 matching 10 bases. The V segment lost 6 bases and the J segment 1 base; nucleotides outside the gene matches: 8. Per the germline V gene, CDR1 is ENHRY and CDR2 is SYGVKD. This CDR3 has 16 residues. CDR3 nucleotide sequence: TGTGCCATCAGAACCCCGGGACAGGGGTCCCAAGAGACCCAGTACTTC. Protein sequence: CAIRTPGQGSQETQYF.

This chain connects TRBV9 to TRBJ2-6, with D possibly being TRBD1 (5 bases). The length of the CDR3 is 17 residues. Germline CDR1 is SGDLS and CDR2 is YYNGEE. V lost 3 bases to trimming and J lost 1 base, with 14 bases between them. The CDR3 sequence: CASSEAGPQSGANVLTF. The CDR3 DNA reads TGTGCCAGCAGCGAGGCAGGGCCTCAGTCTGGGGCCAACGTCCTGACTTTC.

The V call is TRBV7-9, the J call TRBJ2-2; D perhaps matches TRBD2 (5 bases). V lost 5 bases and J lost 7, with 20 bases in between. Germline assignment: CDR1 SEHNR and CDR2 FQNEAQ (reference sequence). The CDR3 totals 16 residues. This CDR3 is CASSHYTRPAGGELFF. The CDR3 region has the DNA TGTGCCAGCAGCCATTATACTAGGCCGGCAGGCGGGGAGCTGTTTTTT.

V gene TRBV5-4 combines with J gene TRBJ1-4, with a weak D call TRBD1 (5 bases). This CDR3 spans 16 amino acids. The germline V gene has CDR1 SGHNT and CDR2 YYREEE (reference sequence). Trimming removed 0 bases at V and 0 bases at J, with 9 bases between. CDR3 residues: CASSLGTPATNEKLFF. The DNA for the CDR3 is TGTGCCAGCAGCTTGGGGACACCTGCAACTAATGAAAAACTGTTTTTT.

This chain uses TRBV5-4 with TRBJ1-1; weak D call: TRBD1 (5 bases). CDR1 SGHNT and CDR2 YYREEE come from the germline V gene (reference sequence). CDR3 length: 14 residues. Trimming stripped 4 bases from V and 0 bases from J, with 10 bases between. The CDR3 loop is CASSLDTMNTEAFF. In nucleotides, the CDR3 is TGTGCCAGCAGCCTGGACACCATGAACACTGAAGCTTTCTTT.

This clone was observed a single time. The chain is built from TRBV29-1 and TRBJ2-1; 10 bases map to TRBD1. Germline V CDR1 and CDR2: SQVTM, ANQGSEA. With 6 bases clipped from V and 3 bases from J, the junction kept 11 bases outside the gene matches. The CDR3 has 16 amino acids. Written as DNA, the CDR3 is TGCAGCGTCCTCAAAGGGGACAGGGGAGTCTACAATGAGCAGTTCTTC. As protein: CSVLKGDRGVYNEQFF.